This T cell receptor beta chain was identified in a study of shared clonotypes between healthy human individuals. Measured with immunoSEQ multiplex PCR; TCRdb has only the in-frame clones, and not every one. The profile shows 900,000 to 1,200,000 clones, 75% to 80% of them singletons. The sequencing input was memory CD4+ T cells from PBMCs. Subset of the sample: CD45RA-negative fraction. The TCR comes from a man younger than 30 in good health. Some clones in this sample may be carry-over from other donors' samples.

The CDR3 is CSVVEDNYGYTF. The CDR3 nucleotides read TGCAGCGTTGTGGAAGATAACTATGGCTACACCTTC. The chain uses TRBV29-1 and TRBJ1-2; D is undetermined. V lost 4 bases and J 1 base, leaving 7 bases between the germline ends. The CDR3 is made up of 12 amino acids. The germline gives CDR1 SQVTM, CDR2 ANQGSEA.